This T cell receptor (beta chain) was sequenced in a study of T cell responses to AZD1222 COVID-19 vaccine. Broader study findings: Sampling captured repertoires only after the peak T cell response. Spike-wide coverage was observed for vaccine-associated CD4 TCRs, with dominant responses at 160-218 and 743-854. Most donors were white British, females outnumbered males, and clonal diversity was possibly underestimated. Baseline antibody screening turned up just six seropositive AZD1222 recipients.

As regards this clone: Its target is unknown.

Germline V lookup: CDR1 SGHDN, CDR2 FVKESK. This CDR3 region has 14 residues. The J segment lost 9 bases and the V segment lost 4 bases, leaving 6 bases of the junction unmatched. Generated by immunoSEQ multiplex PCR, the TCRdb table keeps only in-frame clones and is missing some. This sample yields 120,000 to 150,000 clones, of which roughly 80% are seen a single time; about 4% belongs to the top ten. This sequence was found in an adult in good health. The sequences come from peripheral blood, collected on day 0 of MenACWY control vaccination. The rearrangement uses TRBV14 and TRBJ1-6, with TRBD1 identical over 7 bases. This chain's CDR3 is CASSLIRGVSPLHF. CDR3 sequence (DNA): TGTGCCAGCAGCCTGATCAGGGGGGTTTCACCCCTCCACTTT.